The 20 T cell receptor beta chains in this list originate from one sample, sequenced in a study of blood T cell repertoires in COVID-19. The table came from immunoSEQ multiplex PCR; TCRdb's copy has only in-frame clones and leaves some out. The sample carries 250,000 to 300,000 clones, approximately 90% recorded once. Sequencing was carried out using peripheral blood. The receptors originated from a man aged 18 to 29 with active or convalescent COVID-19.

This clone came up a few times. This chain uses TRBV2 with TRBJ1-2; D is unresolved. The CDR3 spans 12 residues. Germline-derived CDR1 and CDR2 are SNHLY and FYNNEI. Trimming stripped 7 bases from V and 3 bases from J, with 9 bases between. The CDR3: CASTLGDYGYTF. The CDR3 DNA follows: TGTGCCAGCACCCTAGGTGACTATGGCTACACCTTC.

The J gene is TRBJ2-7, the V gene TRBV10-2, with D perhaps TRBD2 (5 bases). With 5 bases removed from V and 0 bases from J, the gap between germline ends came to 11 bases. CDR1 is WSHSY and CDR2 is SAAADI in the germline V gene. CDR3 length: 14 amino acids. CDR3 sequence (DNA): TGCGCCAGCAGTCTTTCGGGAAACTCCTACGAGCAGTACTTC. Its protein is CASSLSGNSYEQYF.

This clone was seen only once. CDR3 bases: TGTGCCAGCAGTTACGTCGGACAGGGGTATGTTGAGCAGTTCTTC. This encodes CASSYVGQGYVEQFF. The genes are TRBV6-6 and TRBJ2-1; 9 bases fit TRBD1. In germline, CDR1 is MNHNY, CDR2 SVGAGI (reference sequence). V was pared by 2 bases and J by 9 bases, with 8 bases of the junction left unmatched. This CDR3 region has 15 residues.

The rearrangement joins TRBV18 to TRBJ2-7; 7 positions match TRBD1. Germline V CDR1 and CDR2: KGHSH, LQKENI. The CDR3 spans 15 residues. Trimming cost V 3 bases and J 2 bases; bases outside gene matches: 7. The CDR3 loop is CASSPPGTVTYEQYF. In DNA form, the CDR3 reads TGTGCCAGCTCACCCCCCGGGACAGTAACCTACGAGCAGTACTTC.

This chain uses TRBV3-1 (or the pseudogene TRBV3-2) with TRBJ2-1; D is undetermined. With 5 bases removed from V and 7 bases from J, the gap between germline ends came to 9 bases. The CDR3 has 12 residues. Germline values: CDR1 LGHDT, CDR2 YNNKEL (reference sequence). CDR3 loop: CASSNEWNEQFF. CDR3 nucleotide sequence: TGTGCCAGCAGCAACGAGTGGAATGAGCAGTTCTTC.

The V call is TRBV10-1, the J call TRBJ1-5, with D uncertain. V dropped 8 bases and J dropped 11 bases, with 10 bases sitting between them. Germline values: CDR1 WNHNN, CDR2 SYGVQD (reference sequence). CDR3 size: 10 residues. CDR3 in DNA: TGCGCCAGCCCAGAATCAGCCCAGCATTTT. This encodes CASPESAQHF.

This clone was counted only a few times. The rearrangement joins TRBV28 to TRBJ2-2; D not certain. The CDR3 has 13 residues. The V gene lost 10 bases and the J gene lost 3 bases, with 12 bases spanning the gap. The germline V gene has CDR1 MDHEN and CDR2 SYDVKM. The DNA of the CDR3 is TGTGCCACCTTCGGCAGGTACACCGGGGAGCTGTTTTTT. This sequence encodes CATFGRYTGELFF.

This chain uses TRBV5-1 with TRBJ1-2, with 9 nucleotides matching TRBD1. The CDR3 has 17 residues. Germline loops: CDR1 SGHRS, CDR2 YFSETQ. V lost 3 bases and J lost 0; bases outside the gene matches: 9. CDR3 in DNA: TGCGCCAGCAGCTCGGTGGGACAGGGTTCGACTAACTATGGCTACACCTTC. Its translation is CASSSVGQGSTNYGYTF. The full variable domain, in which reference TRBV5-1 and TRBJ1-2 provide the parts outside the CDR3, is KAGVTQTPRYLIKTRGQQVTLSCSPISGHRSVSWYQQTPGQGLQFLFEYFSETQRNKGNFPGRFSGRQFSNSRSEMNVSTLELGDSALYLCASSSVGQGSTNYGYTFGSGTRLTVV.

This clone was observed a handful of times. V usage is TRBV19 and J usage is TRBJ1-5; D unclear. CDR1 and CDR2 from the germline V gene are LNHDA and SQIVND (reference sequence). Trimming removed 4 bases at V and 7 bases at J, with 14 bases between. The CDR3 runs 14 residues. The CDR3 region is CASSNGGGIQPQHF. CDR3 DNA: TGTGCCAGTAGTAATGGCGGAGGGATCCAGCCCCAGCATTTT.

There are a few counts of this clone. The chain uses TRBV11-2 and TRBJ2-3; D unresolved. Trimming cost V 0 bases and J 0 bases, with 10 bases left between them. The CDR3 loop spans 16 amino acids. The V gene's germline CDR1 is SGHAT and CDR2 FQNNGV. The CDR3 nucleotides read TGTGCCAGCAGCTTAGATCGGGTGGTTAGCACAGATACGCAGTATTTT. Its translation is CASSLDRVVSTDTQYF.

This chain connects TRBV29-1 to TRBJ2-1; 11 bases map to TRBD2. Unmatched junction bases numbered 5, after V lost 6 bases and J lost 7 bases. The germline V gene encodes CDR1 SQVTM and CDR2 ANQGSEA. The CDR3 has 13 amino acids. CDR3 sequence: CSVGLAGSNEQFF. For the CDR3, the DNA is TGCAGCGTCGGACTAGCGGGTTCTAATGAGCAGTTCTTC.

V usage is TRBV5-1 and J usage is TRBJ2-5; D might be TRBD1 (6 bases). V lost 4 bases and J lost 4, with 17 bases in between. This CDR3 is 15 amino acids long. Germline V gene lookup returns CDR1 SGHRS and CDR2 YFSETQ. The CDR3 nucleotides read TGCGCCAGCAGCCTACCTAAGCAGGGGCGAGAGACCCAGTACTTC. Its translation is CASSLPKQGRETQYF.

The chain couples TRBV25-1 to TRBJ2-3; 11 nucleotides match TRBD2. V shed 5 bases, J shed 3 bases, and the junction held 7 bases outside the gene matches. The CDR3 has 16 residues. The germline gives CDR1 MGHDK, CDR2 SYGVNS. The CDR3 region is CASSQLGLAETDTQYF. The CDR3 DNA reads as TGTGCCAGCAGTCAACTGGGACTAGCGGAGACAGATACGCAGTATTTT.

This clone was counted a few times. The rearrangement joins TRBV3-1 (or the pseudogene TRBV3-2) to TRBJ1-1, with unresolved D. Trimming shortened V by 6 bases and J by 5 bases, and 10 bases separated the two germline ends. The CDR3 has 12 residues. Germline assignment: CDR1 LGHDT and CDR2 YNNKEL (reference sequence). DNA for the CDR3: TGTGCCAGCAGTCTCGGTTGGACTGAAGCTTTCTTT. As protein: CASSLGWTEAFF.

The CDR3 DNA reads as TGTGCCAGCAGCTCCAGACAGGGAAGCTACGAGCAGTACTTC. Its protein is CASSSRQGSYEQYF. The rearrangement joins TRBV11-3 to TRBJ2-7, with 7 bases matching TRBD1. This CDR3 has 14 amino acids. J gave up 3 bases and V 4 bases, and 6 bases lay outside the gene matches. CDR1 and CDR2 (germline): SGHNT, YENEEA.

V and J are TRBV19 and TRBJ2-2; D remains ambiguous. Germline V gives CDR1 LNHDA, CDR2 SQIVND (reference sequence). Between the trimmed V and J ends, which lost 5 bases and 7 bases, there was a span of 8 bases. The CDR3 contains 12 residues. Written as DNA, the CDR3 is TGTGCCAGTAGTCCCCCGGGCGGGGAGCTGTTTTTT. Translated, it gives CASSPPGGELFF.

The chain has TRBV29-1 and TRBJ2-1, with TRBD2 as a possible D gene (5 bases). This CDR3 is built from 15 residues. V was shortened by 4 bases and J by 8 bases, with 21 bases between the two germline ends. The germline V gene has CDR1 SQVTM and CDR2 ANQGSEA. The DNA for the CDR3 is TGCAGCGTTGGGTCCTGGAGTAGTGGAGGCTATGAGCAGTTCTTC. As protein: CSVGSWSSGGYEQFF.

V gene TRBV5-8 combines with J gene TRBJ2-2, with 7 bases aligning to TRBD1. This CDR3 spans 15 amino acids. V was clipped by 4 bases and J by 0 bases; unmatched bases: 3. The V gene's germline CDR1 is SGHTS and CDR2 YDEGEE. CDR3 sequence (DNA): TGTGCCAGCAGCCGGGACAGCCCGAACACCGGGGAGCTGTTTTTT. Translating gives CASSRDSPNTGELFF. Looking up the rest from reference TRBV5-8 and TRBJ2-2 gives the full variable domain: EAGVTQSPTHLIKTRGQQATLRCSPISGHTSVYWYQQALGLGLQFLLWYDEGEERNRGNFPPRFSGRQFPNYSSELNVNALELEDSALYLCASSRDSPNTGELFFGEGSRLTVL.

The V call is TRBV5-1, the J call TRBJ1-5, with a possible D match to TRBD1 (6 bases). With 2 bases removed from V and 1 base from J, the gap between germline ends came to 10 bases. Looked up from germline, CDR1 is SGHRS and CDR2 is YFSETQ. The CDR3 runs to 15 residues. CDR3 sequence: CASSFGQGSNQPQHF. CDR3 in DNA: TGCGCCAGCAGCTTTGGGCAGGGGAGCAATCAGCCCCAGCATTTT.

CDR3 sequence (DNA): TGTGCCAGCAGCTTAGGACAGGGTGAGGGCTACACCTTC. Its translation: CASSLGQGEGYTF. This chain uses TRBV7-2 with TRBJ1-2; 7 bases align to TRBD1. CDR3 length: 13 amino acids. With 1 base clipped from V and 8 bases from J, the junction kept 4 bases outside the gene matches. Germline V gene lookup returns CDR1 SGHTA and CDR2 FQGNSA.